This is a list of T cell receptor beta chains from one sample in a study of response to subunit inactivated influenza vaccine. One entry per CDR3 protein, called by TCRdb with MiXCR from the RT-PCR reads. The data hold roughly 700,000 distinct CDR3 sequences, with approximately 14% observed a single time. The source was PBMCs from blood, collected 11 to 12 days after vaccination. These receptors all stem from a man aged 50 to 59 who received an inactivated influenza vaccine. Each CDR3 is given with its conserved first and last residue. D genes are given only for firm matches. Size values are once, few and many counts, or a class for expanded clones, and some rows have none.

few	TRBV29-1	.	TRBJ2-7	CSGTTLGEQYF	TGCAGCGGAACTACGCTTGGTGAGCAGTACTTC
many	TRBV5-1	.	TRBJ2-5	CASSVDSNSGETQYF	TGCGCCAGCAGCGTCGACAGCAACTCCGGGGAGACCCAGTACTTC
many	TRBV4-3	TRBD1	TRBJ2-3	CASSQGVLGTGGLTQYF	TGCGCCAGCAGCCAAGGGGTTTTAGGGACAGGGGGTTTGACGCAGTATTTT
.	TRBV25-1	.	TRBJ2-1	CASSELGDEQFF	TGTGCCAGCAGTGAATTAGGGGACGAGCAGTTCTTC
few	TRBV20-1	.	TRBJ2-2	CSASRGGRVTGELFF	TGCAGTGCTAGTAGAGGAGGGAGAGTCACCGGGGAGCTGTTTTTT
.	TRBV6-1	.	TRBJ2-2	CASSRYGSGNTGELFF	TGTGCCAGCAGTCGGTACGGTAGCGGGAACACCGGGGAGCTGTTTTTT
.	TRBV10-3	.	TRBJ1-6	CAISGGRASYNSPLHF	TGTGCCATCAGTGGAGGCAGGGCCTCCTATAATTCACCCCTCCACTTT
.	TRBV4-3	.	TRBJ2-7	CASSQQRNYEQYF	TGCGCCAGCAGCCAGCAGAGAAACTACGAGCAGTACTTC
once	TRBV7-2	.	TRBJ2-2	CASSLEGGLPGELFF	TGTGCCAGCAGCTTAGAGGGGGGGCTCCCCGGGGAGCTGTTTTTT
.	TRBV5-1	TRBD1	TRBJ2-7	CASSTTGPDEQYF	TGCGCCAGCAGCACGACAGGGCCGGACGAGCAGTACTTC
.	TRBV20-1	TRBD2	TRBJ2-3	CSARDAGRVSTDTQYF	TGCAGTGCTAGAGATGCCGGGAGGGTTAGCACAGATACGCAGTATTTT
few	TRBV4-2	TRBD1	TRBJ2-7	CASSQNGQAYEQYF	TGTGCCAGCAGCCAAAACGGACAGGCCTACGAGCAGTACTTC
few	TRBV12-3/TRBV12-4	TRBD2	TRBJ2-7	CASSFSGTSGASYEQYF	TGTGCCAGCAGTTTCTCCGGGACTAGCGGGGCCTCCTACGAGCAGTACTTC
few	TRBV20-1	TRBD1	TRBJ1-5	CSASPGTVRQPQHF	TGCAGTGCTAGCCCGGGGACAGTACGTCAGCCCCAGCATTTT
few	TRBV9	.	TRBJ2-5	CASSPPFRVASGETQYF	TGTGCCAGCAGCCCACCATTCAGGGTCGCATCGGGTGAGACCCAGTACTTC
.	TRBV6-1	.	TRBJ2-5	CASSQAGGRQETQYF	TGTGCCAGCTCTCAAGCTGGGGGGCGCCAAGAGACCCAGTACTTC
few	TRBV7-6	TRBD2	TRBJ2-3	CASRYTSGGSRYTDTQYF	TGTGCCAGCAGATATACTAGCGGGGGGTCCAGATACACAGATACGCAGTATTTT
many	TRBV7-8	TRBD1	TRBJ2-3	CASSYPGTGADTQYF	TGTGCCAGCAGCTACCCCGGGACAGGGGCCGATACGCAGTATTTT
few	TRBV7-2	.	TRBJ1-2	CASSARTEYYGYTF	TGTGCCAGCAGCGCCCGGACAGAGTACTATGGCTACACCTTC
many	TRBV12-3/TRBV12-4	.	TRBJ2-3	CASSSGQDTQYF	TGTGCCAGCAGTTCCGGTCAAGATACGCAGTATTTT
.	TRBV5-1	.	TRBJ1-4	CASSEQGPTNEKLFF	TGCGCCAGCAGCGAACAGGGTCCAACTAATGAAAAACTGTTTTTT
.	TRBV11-1	TRBD2	TRBJ2-3	CASSPTGTSGSFFGTDTQYF	TGTGCCAGCAGCCCCACTGGGACTAGCGGGAGTTTCTTCGGCACAGATACGCAGTATTTT
.	TRBV4-3	TRBD2	TRBJ2-3	CASSQDSSGSVWGTDTQYF	TGCGCCAGCAGCCAAGATTCTAGCGGGAGTGTCTGGGGCACAGATACGCAGTATTTT
.	TRBV28	.	TRBJ2-2	CASSLLLATGTGELFF	TGTGCCAGCAGTTTACTACTAGCGACAGGGACCGGGGAGCTGTTTTTT
.	TRBV7-2	.	TRBJ2-2	CASSLDRKYTGELFF	TGTGCCAGCAGCTTAGACAGGAAATACACCGGGGAGCTGTTTTTT
many	TRBV28	TRBD2	TRBJ2-1	CASSSPISGTSIYNEQFF	TGTGCCAGCAGTTCGCCTATCTCCGGGACTAGCATCTACAATGAGCAGTTCTTC
.	TRBV12-3/TRBV12-4	.	TRBJ2-2	CASSLDPKTGELFF	TGTGCCAGCAGTTTAGACCCCAAAACCGGGGAGCTGTTTTTT
.	TRBV7-2	.	TRBJ2-3	CASSLVRTGGTDTQYF	TGTGCCAGCAGCTTAGTACGAACGGGAGGCACAGATACGCAGTATTTT
many	TRBV3-1	.	TRBJ1-6	CASSQGFAPLHF	TGTGCCAGCAGCCAAGGCTTCGCACCCCTCCACTTT
.	TRBV6-1	.	TRBJ1-5	CASSEHTVTYQPQHF	TGTGCCAGCAGTGAACATACGGTCACGTATCAGCCCCAGCATTTT
.	TRBV18	.	TRBJ1-2	CASSPGSTNYGYTF	TGTGCCAGCTCCCCCGGGAGTACTAACTATGGCTACACCTTC
.	TRBV7-2	TRBD2	TRBJ2-5	CASSSVRAGGLETQYF	TGTGCCAGCAGCTCCGTCCGCGCGGGGGGCTTGGAGACCCAGTACTTC
few	TRBV18	.	TRBJ2-7	CASSPQGMGAYEQYF	TGTGCCAGCTCCCCCCAGGGGATGGGGGCCTACGAGCAGTACTTC
.	TRBV29-1	TRBD2	TRBJ2-7	CSVALAGVHEQYF	TGCAGCGTTGCACTAGCGGGAGTCCACGAGCAGTACTTC
.	TRBV21-1	.	TRBJ2-1	CASSSRDLNEQFF	TGTGCCAGCAGCAGCCGGGACCTAAATGAGCAGTTCTTC
few	TRBV5-1	TRBD2	TRBJ2-7	CASSLVGGGPSEQYF	TGCGCCAGCAGCTTGGTTGGGGGAGGGCCATCCGAGCAGTACTTC
.	TRBV4-1	TRBD2	TRBJ2-1	CASSFRAGGYNEQFF	TGCGCCAGCAGCTTTCGTGCGGGGGGCTACAATGAGCAGTTCTTC
.	TRBV12-3/TRBV12-4	.	TRBJ2-7	CASSDRDKTRGEQYF	TGTGCCAGCAGTGACCGGGACAAGACACGGGGGGAGCAGTACTTC
few	TRBV29-1	.	TRBJ2-5	CSVRGPKTQYF	TGCAGCGTACGAGGGCCAAAGACCCAGTACTTC
few	TRBV20-1	TRBD2	TRBJ2-3	CSARVMGTSGITDTQYF	TGCAGTGCTAGAGTCATGGGAACTAGCGGTATCACAGATACGCAGTATTTT
.	TRBV6-2/TRBV6-3	TRBD2	TRBJ2-2	CASSYFSVGLAATGELFF	TGTGCCAGCAGTTACTTTAGCGTGGGACTAGCGGCCACCGGGGAGCTGTTTTTT
few	TRBV7-8	TRBD1	TRBJ1-1	CASSLDRDRGREWNTEAFF	TGTGCCAGCAGCTTAGACAGAGACAGGGGGCGCGAATGGAACACTGAAGCTTTCTTT
.	TRBV5-6	.	TRBJ2-7	CASSLIEQGRYEQYF	TGTGCCAGCAGCTTGATCGAACAGGGAAGGTACGAGCAGTACTTC
few	TRBV28	TRBD1	TRBJ1-4	CASSLPQGAANEKLFF	TGTGCCAGCAGTTTACCCCAGGGGGCTGCTAATGAAAAACTGTTTTTT
.	TRBV12-3/TRBV12-4	TRBD1	TRBJ1-6	CASSSDRASYNSPLHF	TGTGCCAGCAGTAGTGACAGGGCGTCCTATAATTCACCCCTCCACTTT
.	TRBV9	.	TRBJ1-2	CASSVAGFGYGYTF	TGTGCCAGCAGCGTAGCGGGGTTTGGCTATGGCTACACCTTC
few	TRBV28	.	TRBJ1-2	CASKKPGLQVGFGYTF	TGTGCCAGCAAAAAGCCGGGACTACAGGTGGGGTTCGGCTACACCTTC
.	TRBV5-1	TRBD2	TRBJ2-1	CASSLLSGGPGNEQFF	TGCGCCAGCAGCTTGCTTAGCGGGGGCCCCGGGAATGAGCAGTTCTTC
few	TRBV7-2	.	TRBJ2-1	CASSLAPSTYNEQFF	TGTGCCAGCAGCTTAGCCCCCAGCACCTACAATGAGCAGTTCTTC
.	TRBV20-1	TRBD2	TRBJ2-1	CSARARSGLAGYNEQFF	TGCAGTGCGAGAGCGAGATCCGGACTAGCGGGGTACAATGAGCAGTTCTTC
.	TRBV3-1	TRBD2	TRBJ2-1	CASSQRGRGGRNEQFF	TGTGCCAGCAGCCAACGTGGGCGGGGGGGCCGGAATGAGCAGTTCTTC
.	TRBV7-2	.	TRBJ1-5	CASSDTTTAFSPQHF	TGTGCCAGCAGCGATACGACAACCGCTTTTTCGCCCCAGCATTTT
few	TRBV15	TRBD2	TRBJ2-1	CATSRVELAGLNEQFF	TGTGCCACCAGCAGAGTTGAACTAGCGGGATTAAATGAGCAGTTCTTC
.	TRBV29-1	.	TRBJ1-2	CSAEEQGGYGYTF	TGCAGCGCTGAGGAACAGGGTGGCTATGGCTACACCTTC
.	TRBV7-9	.	TRBJ2-1	CASSLARAINNEQFF	TGTGCCAGCAGCTTAGCGAGAGCAATAAACAATGAGCAGTTCTTC
few	TRBV18	.	TRBJ2-7	CASSPAIVQATYEQYF	TGTGCCAGCTCACCCGCAATTGTGCAGGCGACCTACGAGCAGTACTTC
few	TRBV5-1	.	TRBJ2-1	CASSLGDRPSYNEQFF	TGCGCCAGCAGCTTGGGTGACAGGCCTTCCTACAATGAGCAGTTCTTC
.	TRBV28	TRBD2	TRBJ2-7	CASTPAGGIYEQYF	TGTGCCAGCACCCCGGCGGGAGGTATCTACGAGCAGTACTTC
.	TRBV28	TRBD1	TRBJ1-5	CATNRQGRANQPQHF	TGTGCCACCAATAGACAGGGAAGGGCCAATCAGCCCCAGCATTTT